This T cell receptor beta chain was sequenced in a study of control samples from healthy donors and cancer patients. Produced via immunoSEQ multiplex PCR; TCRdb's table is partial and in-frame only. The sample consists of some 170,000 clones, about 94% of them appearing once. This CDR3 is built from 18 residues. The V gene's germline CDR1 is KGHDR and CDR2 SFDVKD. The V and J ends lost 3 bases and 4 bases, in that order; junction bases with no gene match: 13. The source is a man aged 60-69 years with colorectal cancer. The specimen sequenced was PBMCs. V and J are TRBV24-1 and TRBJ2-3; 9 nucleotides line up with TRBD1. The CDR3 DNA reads TGTGCCACCAGTGATATCAAAACAGGGGGCGAAAGGGCAGATACGCAGTATTTT. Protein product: CATSDIKTGGERADTQYF.